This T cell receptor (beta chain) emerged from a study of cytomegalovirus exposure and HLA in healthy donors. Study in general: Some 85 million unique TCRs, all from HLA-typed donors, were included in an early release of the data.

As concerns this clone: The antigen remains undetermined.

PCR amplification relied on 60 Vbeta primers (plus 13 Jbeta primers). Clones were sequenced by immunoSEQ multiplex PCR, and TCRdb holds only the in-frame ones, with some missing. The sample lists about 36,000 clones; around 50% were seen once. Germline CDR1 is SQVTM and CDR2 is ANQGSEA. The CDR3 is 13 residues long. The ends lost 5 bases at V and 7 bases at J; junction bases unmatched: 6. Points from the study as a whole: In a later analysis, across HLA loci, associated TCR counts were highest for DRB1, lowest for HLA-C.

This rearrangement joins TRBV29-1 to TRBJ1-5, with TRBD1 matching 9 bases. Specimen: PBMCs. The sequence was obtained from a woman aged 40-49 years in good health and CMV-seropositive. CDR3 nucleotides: TGCAGCGTTCGGGGACAGGGCGAGCAGCCCCAGCATTTT. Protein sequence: CSVRGQGEQPQHF.